The T cell receptor beta chain described here comes from a study of shared clonotypes between healthy human individuals. Study findings and constraints: It was expected that sequencing depth would affect clonotype sharing among donors. Naive subsets generally had larger estimated richness than memory subsets.

The sample holds one count of this clone. Its antigen is currently unknown. The assay was immunoSEQ multiplex PCR, and TCRdb's table has in-frame clones only and misses some. The sample lists 600,000 to 750,000 clones; about 92% were seen once. Deletions cut 2 bases from V and 7 bases from J, with 14 bases between. From germline, CDR1 is LGHNA and CDR2 YSLEER. The CDR3 is made up of 14 amino acids. The rearrangement links TRBV4-3 to TRBJ1-2; D possibly corresponds to TRBD1 (5 bases). The material sequenced was memory CD8+ T cells from PBMCs. The subset was: CD45RO+ cells pooled with CCR7-negative TemRA cells. The TCR sequence derives from a man between 18 and 35 years old in good health. Some clones in this sample may be carry-over from other donors' samples. CDR3 DNA sequence: TGCGCCAGCAGCCAACAACCAGGGTCCTCTGGCTACACCTTC. It specifies CASSQQPGSSGYTF.